This T cell receptor (beta chain) originates from a study of T-cell reconstitution after alpha-beta-depleted transplantation in children. This clonotype was seen more than once but under ten times. Unique molecular identifiers were incorporated into the prepared TCRbeta library. TCRdb fed the PCR reads into MiXCR, producing one record per CDR3 protein. The data hold 400,000 to 500,000 distinct CDR3 sequences, with roughly 10% observed a single time. This sequence was found in a human donor who donated a stem cell graft to a child with acute myeloid leukemia. This sample comprised PBMCs from the stem cell graft donor, obtained from the stem cell graft.

CDR3 amino acids: CASSLSGRDLGYGTEAFF. The CDR3 nucleotides are TGCGCCAGCAGCTTGAGTGGCAGGGACCTCGGTTATGGCACTGAAGCTTTCTTT. The V and J genes are TRBV5-1 and TRBJ1-1, with D maybe TRBD1 (5 bases). Germline CDR1 is SGHRS and CDR2 is YFSETQ. The CDR3 is 18 amino acids. V lost 1 base and J 4 bases, leaving 23 bases between the germline ends.